These 21 T cell receptor beta chains came from one sample sequenced in a study of blood T cell repertoires in COVID-19 (dated by TCRdb to 2018 to 2021). Library preparation used the immunoSEQ multiplex PCR assay. The table comes from immuneACCESS by way of TCRdb, which keeps in-frame sequences with V and J called. Part of the clones is missing from these tables; in studies checked, under half for an unresolved V gene and the rest for unknown reasons. Here the sample has hundreds of thousands of clones; 80% occur a single time. Jointly, the top ten make up about 7.2% of the sample. Source material: PBMCs or T cells enriched from blood (not recorded which). The receptors here all came from a middle-aged woman with acute COVID-19.

The J gene is TRBJ2-7, the V gene TRBV27, with D possibly matching TRBD2 (5 bases). CDR3 size: 17 residues. Germline loops: CDR1 MNHEY, CDR2 SMNVEV (reference sequence). Deletions cut 8 bases from V and 0 bases from J, with 23 bases between. CDR3 bases: TGTGCCAGCTGGAGTACGCGCGGGCGGCCGAGCTCCTACGAGCAGTACTTC. Its protein is CASWSTRGRPSSYEQYF.

V is TRBV28 and J is TRBJ2-3; D is perhaps TRBD2 (6 bases). The CDR3 is 16 residues long. V was pared by 3 bases and J by 1 base, with 14 bases between. Germline assignment: CDR1 MDHEN and CDR2 SYDVKM. Here the CDR3 reads CASSFGGVRGTDTQYF. CDR3 sequence (DNA): TGTGCCAGCAGTTTTGGCGGGGTAAGGGGCACAGATACGCAGTATTTT.

The rearrangement joins TRBV19 to TRBJ1-1, with D unresolved. V gave up 3 bases and J gave up 0 bases, with 11 bases separating them. The CDR3 is 15 residues long. Germline V gene lookup returns CDR1 LNHDA and CDR2 SQIVND (reference sequence). CDR3: CASSIIGGMNTEAFF. CDR3 nucleotide sequence: TGTGCCAGTAGTATTATTGGAGGCATGAACACTGAAGCTTTCTTT.

This clone showed up just once. The chain is built from TRBV6-5 and TRBJ1-6, with D tentatively TRBD1 (6 bases). The V and J ends lost 6 bases and 2 bases respectively, with 11 bases between them. The germline V gene encodes CDR1 MNHEY and CDR2 SVGAGI. CDR3 length: 15 amino acids. The CDR3 here is CASSVQGPYNSPLHF. DNA for the CDR3: TGTGCCAGCAGCGTACAGGGCCCCTATAATTCACCCCTCCACTTT.

Written as DNA, the CDR3 is TGTGCCAGCAGCTGGGACGGGGGACAGGGCTTCACCTACGAGCAGTACTTC. It translates to CASSWDGGQGFTYEQYF. This sequence joins TRBV7-9 and TRBJ2-7; TRBD1 aligns across 9 bases. CDR3 length: 17 residues. Germline CDR1 is SEHNR and CDR2 is FQNEAQ (reference sequence). J was trimmed by 2 bases and V by 4 bases; bases with no gene match: 12.

V is TRBV29-1 and J is TRBJ2-7, with 7 bases aligning to TRBD1. This CDR3 spans 13 amino acids. Germline assignment: CDR1 SQVTM and CDR2 ANQGSEA. Losses at the gene ends were 1 base for V and 8 bases for J; bases not matched to a gene: 8. DNA of the CDR3: TGCAGCGTTGAAGTCAGGGACAGTTATAAGCAGTACTTC. Protein product: CSVEVRDSYKQYF.

This chain links TRBV6-6 with TRBJ2-6; maybe TRBD2 (6 bases). With 11 bases removed from V and 2 bases from J, the gap between germline ends came to 10 bases. The CDR3 loop spans 13 amino acids. The germline V gene has CDR1 MNHNY and CDR2 SVGAGI (reference sequence). The CDR3, as DNA: TGTGCCGCGGGGTTGGCTGGGGCCAACGTCCTGACTTTC. This encodes CAAGLAGANVLTF.

The table lists this clone with a few counts. The gene calls are TRBV9 and TRBJ2-7; D is unresolved. CDR1 is SGDLS and CDR2 is YYNGEE in the germline V gene. V lost 3 bases to trimming and J lost 1 base, with 11 bases between them. The CDR3 contains 14 residues. CDR3 sequence reads: CASSAPHSSYEQYF. CDR3 nucleotide sequence: TGTGCCAGCAGCGCCCCGCACAGTTCCTACGAGCAGTACTTC.

Only one count was recorded for this clone. This rearrangement joins TRBV12-3 or TRBV12-4 to TRBJ2-5; tentatively, D is TRBD2 (6 bases). The length of the CDR3 is 13 residues. V lost 1 base and J lost 4, with 7 bases in between. The CDR3 DNA reads TGTGCCAGCAGTTTAGACGGGAGAGAGACCCAGTACTTC. It specifies CASSLDGRETQYF.

The chain employs TRBV5-1 and TRBJ2-3, with TRBD2 matching 11 bases. CDR3 length: 15 residues. The germline V gene has CDR1 SGHRS and CDR2 YFSETQ. V was clipped by 4 bases and J by 6 bases; unmatched bases: 7. The CDR3: CASSGLAGGEDTQYF. Here the CDR3 DNA reads TGCGCCAGCAGCGGGCTAGCGGGGGGAGAGGATACGCAGTATTTT.

The rearrangement links TRBV5-1 to TRBJ1-1, with D tentatively TRBD1 (6 bases). V lost 0 bases to trimming and J lost 4 bases, with 13 bases between them. The length of the CDR3 is 15 residues. CDR1 is SGHRS, CDR2 YFSETQ, per germline. The CDR3 DNA sequence: TGCGCCAGCAGCTTGGAAGACAGGTTCTCCACTGAAGCTTTCTTT. Amino acids: CASSLEDRFSTEAFF. The entire variable domain, with the rest obtained from reference TRBV5-1 and TRBJ1-1, is as follows: KAGVTQTPRYLIKTRGQQVTLSCSPISGHRSVSWYQQTPGQGLQFLFEYFSETQRNKGNFPGRFSGRQFSNSRSEMNVSTLELGDSALYLCASSLEDRFSTEAFFGQGTRLTVV.

This clone has just one count. This chain connects TRBV18 to TRBJ1-5; the match to TRBD1 covers 8 bases. CDR3 size: 18 residues. V lost 5 bases and J lost 5; bases outside the gene matches: 17. CDR1 and CDR2 from the germline V gene are KGHSH and LQKENI. The CDR3 DNA sequence: TGTGCCAGCTCATCGTCGGCCGGACGGTCAGGGGGCGATCAGCCCCAGCATTTT. Protein sequence: CASSSSAGRSGGDQPQHF.

J is TRBJ2-5 and V is TRBV18, with a possible D match to TRBD1 (6 bases). CDR1 is KGHSH, CDR2 LQKENI, per germline. Trimming stripped 8 bases from V and 4 bases from J, with 20 bases between. This CDR3 has 15 residues. As DNA, the CDR3 is TGTGCCAGCACCTCGGACCAGGGGTTAGGAGAGACCCAGTACTTC. It codes for CASTSDQGLGETQYF.

The rearrangement links TRBV11-2 to TRBJ2-3; D remains unclear. The V gene lost 2 bases and the J gene lost 2 bases, with 5 bases spanning the gap. The CDR3 runs 13 residues. Germline V gives CDR1 SGHAT, CDR2 FQNNGV. As DNA, the CDR3 is TGTGCCAGCAGCTTATTCGTCACAGATACGCAGTATTTT. Translation gives CASSLFVTDTQYF. The entire variable domain, with the rest obtained from reference TRBV11-2 and TRBJ2-3, is as follows: EAGVAQSPRYKIIEKRQSVAFWCNPISGHATLYWYQQILGQGPKLLIQFQNNGVVDDSQLPKDRFSAERLKGVDSTLKIQPAKLEDSAVYLCASSLFVTDTQYFGPGTRLTVL.

This clone was seen once. This chain uses TRBV19 with TRBJ2-2, with D possibly TRBD2 on 6 matching bases. The V gene's germline CDR1 is LNHDA and CDR2 SQIVND (reference sequence). The CDR3 sequence is 17 residues long. V was cut by 3 bases and J by 6 bases, with 20 bases left in between. CDR3 bases: TGTGCCAGTAGTATTTCCTCGGGAGAAGCATCGTCCGGGGAGCTGTTTTTT. This sequence encodes CASSISSGEASSGELFF.

The chain links TRBV19 to TRBJ2-3; a possible D gene is TRBD2 (6 bases). Germline CDR1 LNHDA, CDR2 SQIVND (reference sequence). The CDR3 spans 15 residues. Trimming cost V 7 bases and J 0 bases, with 14 bases left between them. The CDR3, as DNA: TGTGCCAGTACCGCTGGACTAACTAGCACAGATACGCAGTATTTT. Encoded protein: CASTAGLTSTDTQYF.

J is TRBJ1-6 and V is TRBV18; 7 bases agree with TRBD1. The CDR3 sequence is 16 residues long. Trimming removed 1 base from V and 9 bases from J; junction bases left unmatched: 9. Looked up from germline, CDR1 is KGHSH and CDR2 is LQKENI. The chain's CDR3 is CASSPQSGTAASPLHF. CDR3 coding DNA: TGTGCCAGCTCACCACAATCCGGGACAGCGGCTTCACCCCTCCACTTT.

This sequence joins TRBV28 and TRBJ1-1; a weak D match, TRBD1 (6 bases). The CDR3 loop spans 14 amino acids. Germline assignment: CDR1 MDHEN and CDR2 SYDVKM. V lost 8 bases and J 5 bases, leaving 18 bases between the germline ends. This chain's CDR3 is CASYPLGGATEAFF. The CDR3 DNA reads TGTGCCAGCTACCCTCTCGGGGGGGCTACTGAAGCTTTCTTT.

The chain combines TRBV5-1 with TRBJ1-3; 9 bases are shared with TRBD1. V was pared by 4 bases and J by 7 bases, with 15 bases of the junction left unmatched. In germline, CDR1 is SGHRS, CDR2 YFSETQ. The CDR3 sequence is 17 residues long. CDR3 region: CASSLTGTGQSRNTIYF. DNA for the CDR3: TGCGCCAGCAGCCTAACCGGGACAGGGCAAAGTCGGAACACCATATATTTT.

The chain links TRBV19 to TRBJ1-1, with D possibly matching TRBD1 (5 bases). This CDR3 spans 15 amino acids. The germline gives CDR1 LNHDA, CDR2 SQIVND (reference sequence). Trimming pared 7 bases from V and 1 base from J, leaving 16 bases between. The CDR3 DNA follows: TGTGCCAGTAACCGCAGGGAATTGGAGAACACTGAAGCTTTCTTT. It translates to CASNRRELENTEAFF.

The rearrangement uses TRBV9 and TRBJ1-1; the D is unclear. CDR1 is SGDLS and CDR2 is YYNGEE in the germline V gene. V was cut by 4 bases and J by 1 base, with 17 bases left in between. This CDR3 has 16 residues. CDR3 sequence reads: CASSFEATGSNTEAFF. The CDR3 region has the DNA TGTGCCAGCAGCTTCGAGGCCACGGGGTCGAACACTGAAGCTTTCTTT.